Detailed here is one TCR beta chain. Its antigen is not identified. Using quantitative 5'-RACE with molecular barcodes, the authors made TCR beta libraries. TCRdb called the 5' RACE reads again in MiXCR, with one record for every CDR3 protein. Altogether about 440,000 distinct CDR3 sequences are present, more than 15% being singletons, with the ten largest covering around 0.92%. The data were obtained in a study of CD8 T cells in ankylosing spondylitis. Findings and limits, study-wide: Enrichment of disease-linked clones was reportedly significant in matched ankylosing spondylitis synovial fluid. Some of these motif variants have turned up before, in reports on reactive arthritis synovial fluid and blood. One TCR beta motif, made up of eight or nine highly homologous variants, appeared characteristic of ankylosing spondylitis blood. The authors found the disease-linked clones to be CD8+ and relatively rare in peripheral blood.

The trim removed 5 bases at V and 12 bases at J, leaving 3 bases unmatched. CDR1 MNHEY and CDR2 SVGAGI come from the germline V gene. CDR3 length equals 11 residues. Sequencing was performed on blood, either unsorted or a sorted T cell fraction (not recorded which). The receptor comes from a male donor with ankylosing spondylitis. The rearrangement links TRBV6-5 to TRBJ2-1; 8 positions agree with TRBD1. In DNA, the CDR3 is TGTGCCAGCAGTCAAGGGACAGGGCAGTTCTTC. Its protein is CASSQGTGQFF.